This T cell receptor (beta chain) is from a study of blood T cell repertoires in COVID-19. Germline V gene sequence: CDR1 SGHAT, CDR2 FQNNGV. This CDR3 region has 14 residues. With 4 bases clipped from V and 5 bases from J, the junction kept 5 bases outside the gene matches. TCRdb's copy holds only in-frame clones and misses some; the assay was immunoSEQ multiplex PCR. The sample shows 85,000 to 95,000 clones, approximately 89% of them seen only once. This sequence joins TRBV11-2 and TRBJ2-4; 7 nucleotides match TRBD1. The sample taken for sequencing was peripheral blood. This receptor was obtained from a man in his fifties or sixties with acute or convalescent COVID-19. CDR3 region: CASSYRTGENIQYF. CDR3 nucleotides: TGTGCCAGCAGCTATCGGACAGGAGAAAACATTCAGTACTTC.